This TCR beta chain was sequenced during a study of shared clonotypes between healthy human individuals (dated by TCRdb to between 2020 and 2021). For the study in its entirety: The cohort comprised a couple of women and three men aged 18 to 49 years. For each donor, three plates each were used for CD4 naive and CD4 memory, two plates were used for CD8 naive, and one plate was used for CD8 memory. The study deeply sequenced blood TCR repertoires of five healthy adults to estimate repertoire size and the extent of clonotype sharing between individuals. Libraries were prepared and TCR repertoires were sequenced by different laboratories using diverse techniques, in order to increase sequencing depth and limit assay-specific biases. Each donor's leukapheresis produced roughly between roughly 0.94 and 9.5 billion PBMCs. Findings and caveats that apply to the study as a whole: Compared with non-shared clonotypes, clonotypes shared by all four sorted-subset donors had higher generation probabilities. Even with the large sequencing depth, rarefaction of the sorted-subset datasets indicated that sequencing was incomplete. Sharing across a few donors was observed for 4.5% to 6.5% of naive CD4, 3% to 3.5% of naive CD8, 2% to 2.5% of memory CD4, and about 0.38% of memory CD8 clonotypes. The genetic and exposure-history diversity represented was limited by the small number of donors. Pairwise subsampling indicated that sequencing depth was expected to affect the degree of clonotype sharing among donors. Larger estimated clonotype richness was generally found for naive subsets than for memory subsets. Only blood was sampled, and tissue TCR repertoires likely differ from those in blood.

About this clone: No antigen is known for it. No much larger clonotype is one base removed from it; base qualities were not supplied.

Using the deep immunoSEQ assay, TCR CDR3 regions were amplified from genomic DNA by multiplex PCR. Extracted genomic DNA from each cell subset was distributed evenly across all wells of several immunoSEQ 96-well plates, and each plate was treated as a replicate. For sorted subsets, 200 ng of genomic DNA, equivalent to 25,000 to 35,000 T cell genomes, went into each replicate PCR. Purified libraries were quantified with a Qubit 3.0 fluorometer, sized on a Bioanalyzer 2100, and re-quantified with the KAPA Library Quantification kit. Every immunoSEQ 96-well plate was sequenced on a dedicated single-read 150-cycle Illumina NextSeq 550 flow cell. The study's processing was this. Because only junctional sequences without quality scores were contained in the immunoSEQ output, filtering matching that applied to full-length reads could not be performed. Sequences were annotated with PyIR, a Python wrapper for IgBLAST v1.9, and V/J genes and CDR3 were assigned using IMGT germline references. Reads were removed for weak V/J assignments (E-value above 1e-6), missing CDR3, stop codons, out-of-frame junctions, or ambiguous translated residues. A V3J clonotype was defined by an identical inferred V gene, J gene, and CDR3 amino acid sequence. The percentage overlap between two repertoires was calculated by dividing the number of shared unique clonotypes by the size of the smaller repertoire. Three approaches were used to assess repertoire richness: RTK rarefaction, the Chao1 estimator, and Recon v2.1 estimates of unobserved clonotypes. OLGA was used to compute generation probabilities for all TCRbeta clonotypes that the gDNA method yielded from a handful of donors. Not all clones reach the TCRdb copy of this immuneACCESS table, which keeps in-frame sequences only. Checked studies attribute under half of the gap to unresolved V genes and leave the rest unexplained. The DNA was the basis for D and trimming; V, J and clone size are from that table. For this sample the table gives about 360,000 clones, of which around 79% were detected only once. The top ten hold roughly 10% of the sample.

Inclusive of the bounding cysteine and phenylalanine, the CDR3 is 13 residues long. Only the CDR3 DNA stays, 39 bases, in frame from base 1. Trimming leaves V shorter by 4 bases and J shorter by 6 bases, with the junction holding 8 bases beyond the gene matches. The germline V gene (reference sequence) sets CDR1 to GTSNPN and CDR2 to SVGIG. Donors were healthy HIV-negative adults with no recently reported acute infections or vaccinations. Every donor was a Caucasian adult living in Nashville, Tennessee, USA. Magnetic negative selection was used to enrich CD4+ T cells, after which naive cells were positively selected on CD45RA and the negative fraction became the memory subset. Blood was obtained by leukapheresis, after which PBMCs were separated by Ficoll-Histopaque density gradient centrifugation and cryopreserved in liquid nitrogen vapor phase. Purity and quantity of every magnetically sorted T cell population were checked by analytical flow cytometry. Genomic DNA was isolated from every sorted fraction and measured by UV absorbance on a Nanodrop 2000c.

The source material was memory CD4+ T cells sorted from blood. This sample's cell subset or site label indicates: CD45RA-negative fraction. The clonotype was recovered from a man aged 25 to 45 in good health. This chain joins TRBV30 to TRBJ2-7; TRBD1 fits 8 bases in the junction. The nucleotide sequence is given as TGTGCCTGGACCAGGGGGCACCTAAGCGAGCAGTACTTC. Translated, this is CAWTRGHLSEQYF.